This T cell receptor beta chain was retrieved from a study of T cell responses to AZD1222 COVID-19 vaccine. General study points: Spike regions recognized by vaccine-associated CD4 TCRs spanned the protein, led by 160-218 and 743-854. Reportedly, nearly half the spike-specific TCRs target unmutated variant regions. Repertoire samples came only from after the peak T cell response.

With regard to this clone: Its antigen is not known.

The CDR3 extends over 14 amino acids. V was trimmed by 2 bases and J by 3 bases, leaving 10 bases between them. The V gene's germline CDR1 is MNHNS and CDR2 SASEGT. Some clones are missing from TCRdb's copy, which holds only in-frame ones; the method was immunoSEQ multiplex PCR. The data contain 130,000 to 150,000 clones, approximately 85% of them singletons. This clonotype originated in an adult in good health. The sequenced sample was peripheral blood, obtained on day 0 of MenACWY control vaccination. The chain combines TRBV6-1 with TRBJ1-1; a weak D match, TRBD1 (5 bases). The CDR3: CASSEPGLYTEAFF. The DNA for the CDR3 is TGTGCCAGCAGTGAACCAGGGCTTTACACTGAAGCTTTCTTT.